This entry is about one TCR beta chain. The antigen is undetermined. The record originates from a study of cytomegalovirus exposure and HLA in healthy donors. General study findings and limits: For most TCR beta V segments, an earlier analysis put the productive rate at about 87% or about 30% of the time. Using a false discovery rate of 0.05, a later analysis showed that approximately 17,000 TCR beta sequences were associated with HLA alleles. Among immune exposure information, only CMV serostatus was available.

Germline loops: CDR1 MNHEY, CDR2 SMNVEV (reference sequence). CDR3 size: 16 residues. V was cut by 5 bases and J by 2 bases, with 17 bases left in between. A multiplex PCR was run with 60 Vbeta primers and 13 Jbeta primers. Using immunoSEQ multiplex PCR, the repertoire was profiled, and TCRdb retains in-frame clones only, with some absent. Recorded for this sample: 220,000 or so clones. Sample: PBMCs. The TCR sequence derives from a girl aged 2-10 years in good health and CMV-seropositive. This chain links TRBV27 with TRBJ2-3, with D possibly TRBD1 on 5 matching bases. In DNA form, the CDR3 reads TGTGCCAGCAGTGGAGCTCGTGGGGCAGTCACAGATACGCAGTATTTT. As protein: CASSGARGAVTDTQYF.